This T cell receptor beta chain came from a study of shared clonotypes between healthy human individuals. TCRdb's table, derived via immunoSEQ multiplex PCR, lists solely in-frame clones and lacks some. Of 2 million or so clones in the sample, 85% to 95% were seen once. Whole-study findings and limits: Only a few donors were included, so the genetic and exposure-history diversity represented was limited.

The CDR3 sequence is 15 residues long. Germline CDR1 is SGHRS and CDR2 is YFSETQ. V was clipped by 4 bases and J by 0 bases, with 14 bases between them. On this clone: As yet, its antigen is unknown.

Division of CD4+ cells produced a CD45RA+ naive subset and a CD45RA-negative memory subset. The clonotype originates from a man aged 18 to 29 in good health. The genes are TRBV5-1 and TRBJ2-7, with D perhaps matching TRBD1 (6 bases). Sequences were obtained from naive CD4+ T cells sorted from blood. Subset given: CD45RA+ positively selected. DNA of the CDR3: TGCGCCAGCAGCCCTACAGGGTCGAACTCCTACGAGCAGTACTTC. Protein sequence: CASSPTGSNSYEQYF.